The rows below give T cell receptor beta chains drawn from one sample of a study of graft-versus-host responses after intestinal transplantation. Produced via immunoSEQ multiplex PCR; TCRdb's table is partial and in-frame only. Of 98,000 or so clones in the sample, roughly 87% are singletons; the top ten hold roughly 1%. The antigens these receptors bind are not known. The source was unstimulated CD4+ T cells sorted from spleen or lymph node cells, collected before intestinal transplant. These receptors originate from a human donor who received an intestinal transplant. CDR3s include the opening cysteine and the closing phenylalanine or tryptophan. Each record gives: clone size, V gene, D gene, J gene, CDR3 protein, CDR3 DNA. The D gene is left open where the match is weak. Size is stated for part of the rows, as once, few or many counts, or as a class when the clone is expanded.

-	TRBV10-2	-	TRBJ1-3	CASSESGGGNTIYF	TGCGCCAGCAGTGAGTCCGGGGGTGGAAACACCATATATTTT
-	TRBV25-1	-	TRBJ1-1	CASSEPENTEAFF	TGTGCCAGCAGTGAACCCGAGAACACTGAAGCTTTCTTT
once	TRBV6-5	TRBD1	TRBJ1-3	CASSRTGPGNTIYF	TGTGCCAGCAGTCGGACAGGGCCAGGAAACACCATATATTTT
-	TRBV7-7	TRBD1	TRBJ2-5	CASSLGGQGTETQYF	TGTGCCAGCAGCTTAGGGGGACAGGGTACAGAGACTCAGTACTTC
once	TRBV5-1	TRBD1	TRBJ2-2	CASSWTGGGTGELFF	TGCGCCAGCAGCTGGACAGGGGGCGGCACCGGGGAGCTGTTTTTT
few	TRBV6-5	-	TRBJ1-6	CASSYSAGHYNSPLHF	TGTGCCAGCAGTTACTCGGCGGGACACTATAATTCACCCCTCCACTTT
once	TRBV6-6	-	TRBJ1-6	CASSQGRGRSPLHF	TGTGCCAGCAGCCAGGGCAGGGGAAGATCACCCCTCCACTTT
-	TRBV18	TRBD1	TRBJ2-1	CASSAYQPGQGYNEQFF	TGTGCCAGCTCAGCCTACCAACCGGGACAGGGCTACAATGAGCAGTTCTTC
-	TRBV30	-	TRBJ1-5	CAWSVQGRQPQHF	TGTGCCTGGAGTGTACAAGGGAGGCAGCCCCAGCATTTT
-	TRBV5-4	-	TRBJ2-7	CASSFFVTNYEQYF	TGTGCCAGCAGCTTCTTTGTGACTAACTACGAGCAGTACTTC
-	TRBV28	TRBD2	TRBJ2-2	CASSRAGTSNTGELFF	TGTGCCAGCAGTAGGGCCGGGACTAGCAACACCGGGGAGCTGTTTTTT
-	TRBV7-9	TRBD1	TRBJ1-1	CATPRGTGVTEAFF	TGTGCCACCCCCCGCGGGACAGGGGTCACTGAAGCTTTCTTT
once	TRBV4-1	-	TRBJ2-2	CASSREQTPRNTGELFF	TGCGCCAGCAGCCGAGAGCAAACCCCAAGGAACACCGGGGAGCTGTTTTTT
-	TRBV15	-	TRBJ1-4	CATSRVYPGSLATNEKLFF	TGTGCCACCAGCAGAGTATATCCTGGATCGCTAGCAACTAATGAAAAACTGTTTTTT
-	TRBV5-1	TRBD2	TRBJ2-3	CASSLGVGWRESTDTQYF	TGCGCCAGCAGCTTGGGGGTCGGTTGGCGGGAGAGCACAGATACGCAGTATTTT
-	TRBV5-1	-	TRBJ1-4	CASSPRGANEKLFF	TGCGCCAGCAGTCCGAGGGGAGCTAATGAAAAACTGTTTTTT
-	TRBV2	TRBD2	TRBJ2-1	CASREPGGPYSEQFF	TGTGCCAGCAGGGAGCCGGGGGGGCCCTACAGTGAGCAGTTCTTC
-	TRBV4-1	-	TRBJ1-2	CASSQPGTNYGYTF	TGCGCCAGCAGCCAACCCGGGACTAACTATGGCTACACCTTC
-	TRBV7-9	-	TRBJ2-3	CASSRTRFGADTQYF	TGTGCCAGCAGCCGTACTAGATTTGGGGCCGATACGCAGTATTTT
-	TRBV7-9	-	TRBJ1-4	CASSFVRDEKLFF	TGTGCCAGCAGCTTTGTCAGGGATGAAAAACTGTTTTTT
once	TRBV7-3	TRBD1	TRBJ1-6	CASSSTGGRPLHF	TGTGCCAGCAGCTCCACAGGGGGCCGGCCCCTCCACTTT
-	TRBV5-1	-	TRBJ2-7	CASSLDTGTANSYEQYF	TGCGCCAGCAGCTTGGACACCGGGACTGCCAACTCCTACGAGCAGTACTTC
-	TRBV5-6	-	TRBJ1-5	CASSSGTASQPQHF	TGTGCCAGCAGCTCCGGGACCGCTTCTCAGCCCCAGCATTTT
-	TRBV6-5	TRBD2	TRBJ2-7	CASRRLGGDSYEQYF	TGTGCCAGCAGGCGGCTGGGGGGGGACTCCTACGAGCAGTACTTC
-	TRBV9	TRBD1	TRBJ2-1	CASSTTGQVTYNEQFF	TGTGCCAGCAGCACCACGGGACAGGTGACCTACAATGAGCAGTTCTTC
-	TRBV5-1	TRBD2	TRBJ2-5	CASSSNSGSWKTQYF	TGCGCCAGCAGCTCAAATAGCGGGAGTTGGAAGACCCAGTACTTC
-	TRBV19	-	TRBJ1-5	CASSIQGQPQHF	TGTGCCAGTAGTATTCAGGGGCAGCCCCAGCATTTT
-	TRBV7-6	TRBD2	TRBJ2-1	CASSLGLTSGVNEQFF	TGTGCCAGCAGCTTAGGGTTGACTAGCGGGGTCAATGAGCAGTTCTTC
-	TRBV5-4	TRBD1	TRBJ1-6	CASSLVGQGGSPLHF	TGTGCCAGCAGCTTGGTGGGCCAGGGGGGTTCACCCCTCCACTTT
-	TRBV11-1	TRBD2	TRBJ2-7	CASSLEAGFSYEQYF	TGTGCCAGCAGCTTAGAAGCGGGGTTCTCCTACGAGCAGTACTTC
once	TRBV7-6	TRBD2	TRBJ2-7	CASSPKPGLAGGWHEQYF	TGTGCCAGCAGCCCGAAACCGGGACTAGCGGGAGGTTGGCACGAGCAGTACTTC